Given below is one TCR beta chain in context. V lost 6 bases and J 6 bases, leaving 12 bases between the germline ends. CDR3 length: 12 amino acids. Germline CDR1 reads SNHLY; CDR2 reads FYNNEI. The sample is drawn from a study of shared clonotypes between healthy human individuals. The assay was immunoSEQ multiplex PCR, and TCRdb's table has in-frame clones only and misses some. Of some 1,400,000 clones listed, over 95% are singletons. The sequenced material came from naive CD4+ T cells sorted from blood. The subset denotes: CD45RA+ positively selected. The clonotype originates from a man under 40 in good health. This chain joins TRBV2 and TRBJ2-7; D remains unclear. DNA for the CDR3: TGTGCCAGCAGCGCCAGTGGGATCGAGCAGTACTTC. Its translation: CASSASGIEQYF.